This T cell receptor beta chain was captured in a study of OX40 agonist ivuxolimab in advanced cancers. Across the study: Treatment of patients was with ivuxolimab, an agonistic anti-OX40 (CD134) antibody.

With respect to this clone: Its target is not known.

Patients were excluded for autoimmune disease history or systemic immunosuppression. Method: immunoSEQ multiplex PCR; TCRdb's copy keeps in-frame clones and lacks some. The sample consists of about 40,000 clones, approximately 89% of them appearing once. Findings and caveats of the study: Researchers did not determine the expanded peripheral T cells' antigen specificity.

CDR3 length: 12 amino acids. V dropped 6 bases and J dropped 8 bases, with 11 bases sitting between them. Germline CDR1 SNHLY, CDR2 FYNNEI. This chain connects TRBV2 to TRBJ2-1; D unresolved. The source was CD4+ or CD8+ T cells sorted from blood, collected in a trial of the OX40 agonist ivuxolimab. The source of this sequence is an adult with an advanced solid tumor such as melanoma, head and neck, liver or kidney cancer. The CDR3 coding sequence is TGTGCCAGCAGCCGAGAACACGATGAGCAGTTCTTC. Translating it yields CASSREHDEQFF.